This record looks at one T cell receptor beta chain sequence and its context. TCRdb's copy holds only in-frame clones and misses some; the assay was immunoSEQ multiplex PCR. Of about 37,000 clones listed, approximately 91% are singletons. The CDR3 extends over 15 amino acids. V lost 3 bases and J 3 bases, leaving 14 bases between the germline ends. Germline CDR1 ENHRY, CDR2 SYGVKD. The data belong to a study of blood T cell repertoires in COVID-19. The source of this sequence is a human donor in a cohort sampled during active COVID-19. The sequencing input was peripheral blood. The chain carries TRBV10-3 and TRBJ2-5, with a tentative D call TRBD2 (6 bases). The CDR3 protein is CAISDELGGEETQYF. DNA for the CDR3: TGTGCCATCAGTGATGAATTGGGGGGAGAAGAGACCCAGTACTTC.